The present TCR beta chain was sequenced within a study of cytotoxic CD8 clonotypes in ibrutinib-treated CLL. Study as a whole: Response samples followed a median around 12 months of treatment, range 6 to 36.

The study's findings and limits: Shared public clonotypes were rare, and on treatment they either got smaller or stayed the same. Clonality increased with ibrutinib response but returned toward baseline at progression.

For this clone: Its antigen is currently unknown. Distinct nucleotide sequences in the sample also encode this CDR3.

Investigators sought sequencing depths of between 1 in 200,000 and 1 in 1 million T cells. The repertoire was sequenced with immunoSEQ multiplex PCR; TCRdb's copy has only in-frame clones and lacks some. In the table there are 40,000 to 50,000 clones, about 57% of which are singletons. Germline V gene sequence: CDR1 SGHRS, CDR2 YFSETQ. The CDR3 totals 14 residues. Germline trimming cut 0 bases from V and 4 bases from J; bases unmatched to any gene: 4. Sequences were derived from PBMCs, sampled after 24 months of ibrutinib treatment. The origin of this receptor is a human donor with chronic lymphocytic leukemia. V gene TRBV5-1 combines with J gene TRBJ2-7; TRBD2 aligns across 7 bases. For the CDR3, the DNA is TGCGCCAGCAGCTTGGTTGGCGGGAGTTACGAGCAGTACTTC. It codes for CASSLVGGSYEQYF.